Following are 18 T cell receptor beta chains from one sample sequenced in a study of regulatory T cells in long-lasting Graves disease. Indicated time point: newly diagnosed GD, antithyroid drugs for less than 3 months. Construction of the TCR library relied on RNA isolated from PBMCs. Arm-PCR of CDR3 regions and iRepertoire HTBI primers were the basis on which TCR beta libraries were built. TCRdb itself ran the multiplex PCR reads through MiXCR, one entry per CDR3 protein. Seen here are 450,000 to 600,000 distinct CDR3 sequences, approximately 12% observed once, and the top ten hold roughly a tenth. Separately, the same data were catalogued under a study of T cells in Graves' hyperthyroidism and ophthalmopathy.

The specimen was peripheral blood mononuclear cells (PBMCs), collected at new diagnosis, from a patient treated with antithyroid drugs. Source of these receptors: a man aged 25-45 years with Graves disease.

This clonotype was recorded many times. This chain connects TRBV12-3 or TRBV12-4 to TRBJ1-4; weak D call: TRBD1 (5 bases). The CDR3 totals 17 residues. V dropped 4 bases and J dropped 0 bases, with 15 bases sitting between them. DNA of the CDR3: TGTGCCAGCAGTTCGCAAACGACAGTTGCAACTAATGAAAAACTGTTTTTT. Its protein product is CASSSQTTVATNEKLFF.

The CDR3 coding sequence is TGCAGTGCTAGAGATACAGGGGACGGCCGGTACTTC. Translation: CSARDTGDGRYF. The chain has TRBV20-1 and TRBJ2-7; 7 bases align to TRBD1. The CDR3 contains 12 residues. CDR1 is DFQATT and CDR2 is SNEGSKA in the germline V gene (reference sequence). V dropped 0 bases and J dropped 12; count of bases not matched to a gene: 8.

This clonotype has a count of ten or more. The rearrangement links TRBV20-1 to TRBJ2-7; D is perhaps TRBD1 (6 bases). The CDR3 is made up of 11 amino acids. Germline V CDR1 and CDR2: DFQATT, SNEGSKA (reference sequence). Trimming removed 4 bases from V and 3 bases from J, with 7 bases in between. As DNA, the CDR3 is TGCAGTGCTATACAGGGCTACGAGCAGTACTTC. It specifies CSAIQGYEQYF.

The chain couples TRBV9 to TRBJ2-5; D gene ambiguous. This CDR3 is 9 amino acids long. V dropped 9 bases and J dropped 5 bases, with 5 bases sitting between them. Looked up from germline, CDR1 is SGDLS and CDR2 is YYNGEE. CDR3 in DNA: TGTGCCACCCGGGAGACCCAGTACTTC. It codes for CATRETQYF.

This clonotype was counted ten times or more. The CDR3 nucleotides are TGCAGTGCTGGGTACAGGGGCGACTATGGCTACACCTTC. Translating gives CSAGYRGDYGYTF. V gene TRBV20-1 combines with J gene TRBJ1-2, with 7 positions matching TRBD1. The germline gives CDR1 DFQATT, CDR2 SNEGSKA (reference sequence). The ends lost 5 bases at V and 3 bases at J; junction bases unmatched: 6. The CDR3 sequence is 13 residues long.

This clonotype was picked up a small number of times. This chain joins TRBV28 and TRBJ2-1; TRBD1 matches at 9 bases. The CDR3 has 16 residues. The germline V gene has CDR1 MDHEN and CDR2 SYDVKM. V lost 6 bases to trimming and J lost 5 bases; unmatched junction nucleotides: 11. The CDR3 DNA reads TGTGCCAGCAGCTTCTCTCCGGGACAGGGCAACAATGAGCAGTTCTTC. This sequence encodes CASSFSPGQGNNEQFF. Together with reference TRBV28 and TRBJ2-1, the CDR3 gives the full variable domain: DVKVTQSSRYLVKRTGEKVFLECVQDMDHENMFWYRQDPGLGLRLIYFSYDVKMKEKGDIPEGYSVSREKKERFSLILESASTNQTSMYLCASSFSPGQGNNEQFFGPGTRLTVL.

There are many counts of this clonotype. The chain is built from TRBV20-1 and TRBJ2-5; D possibly matches TRBD1 or TRBD2 (6 bases each). V lost 5 bases to trimming and J lost 9 bases, with 10 bases between them. Looked up from germline, CDR1 is DFQATT and CDR2 is SNEGSKA (reference sequence). This CDR3 has 10 amino acids. CDR3 sequence (DNA): TGCAGTGCTCCGGAGGGGGCCCAGTACTTC. Translation: CSAPEGAQYF.

In this sample, this clonotype turned up many times. The V gene is TRBV12-3 or TRBV12-4, the J gene TRBJ2-1; D may be TRBD1 (5 bases). V lost 7 bases and J lost 6, with 16 bases in between. CDR3 size: 14 residues. DNA of the CDR3: TGTGCCAGCACGTTGAGTATTAGGGGCAATGAGCAGTTCTTC. This codes for CASTLSIRGNEQFF.

This clonotype came up many times. The chain recombines TRBV29-1 with TRBJ2-2, with 12 bases lining up with TRBD2. Trimming at V came to 6 bases and at J to 8 bases, leaving 7 bases not matched to a gene. The length of the CDR3 is 14 residues. The germline V gene has CDR1 SQVTM and CDR2 ANQGSEA. CDR3 in amino acids: CSVTRTSGMGELFF. CDR3 sequence (DNA): TGCAGCGTGACCCGGACTAGCGGGATGGGGGAGCTGTTTTTT.

This clonotype was seen at least ten times. The V call is TRBV29-1, the J call TRBJ2-1; D may be TRBD2 (5 bases). Between the trimmed V and J ends, which lost 3 bases and 4 bases, there was a span of 10 bases. This CDR3 is 13 amino acids long. Germline values: CDR1 SQVTM, CDR2 ANQGSEA. As DNA, the CDR3 is TGCAGCGTTGAGAGGGAGCTTTACAATGAGCAGTTCTTC. This codes for CSVERELYNEQFF.

The sample holds many counts of this clonotype. The CDR3 loop reads CASSVGLAVDNEQFF. In DNA, the CDR3 is TGTGCCAGCAGCGTGGGACTAGCGGTCGACAATGAGCAGTTCTTC. This rearrangement joins TRBV12-3 or TRBV12-4 to TRBJ2-1; TRBD2 agrees at 11 bases. Losses at the gene ends were 6 bases for V and 5 bases for J; bases not matched to a gene: 6. This CDR3 contains 15 residues.

Regarding this clonotype: A far bigger clonotype differs at one base, so this is likely a read error. The V and J genes are TRBV27 and TRBJ2-3; D may be TRBD1 or TRBD2 (6 bases each). CDR1 and CDR2 from the germline V gene are MNHEY and SMNVEV (reference sequence). The CDR3 has 15 amino acids. V dropped 8 bases and J dropped 2 bases, with 17 bases sitting between them. In nucleotides, the CDR3 is TGTGCCAGCTCCAGACAGGAGGGTCACACAGATACGCAGTATTTT. This codes for CASSRQEGHTDTQYF.

Note on this clonotype: In this CDR3 the conserved last residue, phenylalanine or tryptophan, is missing, so a read error is likely. The chain is built from TRBV27 and TRBJ1-5; 10 bases fit TRBD1. V shed 3 bases, J shed 2 bases, and the junction held 1 base outside the gene matches. Looked up from germline, CDR1 is MNHEY and CDR2 is SMNVEV (reference sequence). The CDR3 has 15 residues. The CDR3 is CASSFGQGGNQPQHL. CDR3 in DNA: TGTGCCAGCAGTTTCGGACAGGGGGGCAATCAGCCCCAGCATCTT.

A few counts support this clonotype. The genes are TRBV18 and TRBJ1-3, with D maybe TRBD1 (5 bases). Trimming stripped 6 bases from V and 0 bases from J, with 18 bases between. The CDR3 contains 17 residues. CDR1 is KGHSH and CDR2 is LQKENI in the germline V gene. DNA for the CDR3: TGTGCCAGCTCGCAGGGCCTGGGACTGACCTCTGGAAACACCATATATTTT. Its protein is CASSQGLGLTSGNTIYF.

This clonotype was observed at least ten times. This rearrangement joins TRBV5-1 to TRBJ1-1, with TRBD1 identical over 12 bases. Germline V gene lookup returns CDR1 SGHRS and CDR2 YFSETQ. The CDR3 is made up of 17 amino acids. V gave up 0 bases and J gave up 0 bases; unmatched junction bases: 3. The CDR3, as DNA: TGCGCCAGCAGCTTGGATGGGACAGGGGGCTTGAACACTGAAGCTTTCTTT. This encodes CASSLDGTGGLNTEAFF.

The J gene is TRBJ1-2, the V gene TRBV29-1; D is perhaps TRBD1 (5 bases). The germline gives CDR1 SQVTM, CDR2 ANQGSEA. Trimming removed 3 bases from V and 7 bases from J, with 9 bases in between. The CDR3 contains 11 residues. CDR3 sequence (DNA): TGCAGCGTTGACAGGGTCGGTGGCTACACCTTC. Protein product: CSVDRVGGYTF.

Points on this clonotype: The CDR3 does not close with the conserved phenylalanine or tryptophan, likely indicating a read error. No DNA is shown, since the ends of the CDR3 on it are uncertain; the CDR3 is the one TCRdb lists. The chain is built from TRBV7-9 and TRBJ2-1; the table's D call, TRBD2, was not checked against the DNA. The CDR3 numbers 12 amino acids, ends counted. Germline V gives CDR1 SEHNR, CDR2 FQNEAQ (reference sequence). The CDR3 sequence: CASSSQLAGGPA.

This clonotype was counted at least ten times. The gene calls are TRBV29-1 and TRBJ1-1; 8 nucleotides match TRBD1. Germline V gene sequence: CDR1 SQVTM, CDR2 ANQGSEA. V dropped 3 bases and J dropped 1; count of bases not matched to a gene: 4. The CDR3 extends over 14 amino acids. CDR3 residues: CSVDSDRANTEAFF. In DNA, the CDR3 is TGCAGCGTTGATTCGGACAGGGCGAACACTGAAGCTTTCTTT.